The sample holds a few counts of the clone carrying this TCR beta chain. Its antigen is not known. This CDR3 contains 12 residues. In germline, CDR1 is SGHAT, CDR2 FQNNGV. J was trimmed by 7 bases and V by 5 bases; bases with no gene match: 4. Preparation of the TCRbeta library was carried out with unique molecular identifiers. Each CDR3 protein gets one entry after TCRdb re-called the PCR reads with MiXCR. The table records some 440,000 distinct CDR3 sequences, around 15% of them present only once. The data stem from a study of T-cell reconstitution after alpha-beta-depleted transplantation in children. The study's findings and limits: At day 60, the high TCRbeta diversity found in some patients originated from recipient T cells and thymic progenitors that had survived. Several hundred expanded graft clones reportedly gave rise to the alpha-beta T cells present about two months after transplant. T-cell counts and diversity at one year following transplant were attributed mainly to newly produced T cells.

The genes are TRBV11-2 and TRBJ1-2; 7 bases agree with TRBD1. The source is a boy in the first two years of life who had a stem cell transplant for Wiskott-Aldrich syndrome, so the T cells may come from the graft donor. Sequenced material: PBMCs, mostly from graft donor cells, taken 360 days after TCRalphabeta/CD19-depleted stem cell transplant. The CDR3 DNA sequence: TGTGCCAGCAGCCAGGGGGGATTTGGCTACACCTTC. Translated: CASSQGGFGYTF. Full variable domain (missing parts from reference TRBV11-2 and TRBJ1-2): EAGVAQSPRYKIIEKRQSVAFWCNPISGHATLYWYQQILGQGPKLLIQFQNNGVVDDSQLPKDRFSAERLKGVDSTLKIQPAKLEDSAVYLCASSQGGFGYTFGSGTRLTVV.